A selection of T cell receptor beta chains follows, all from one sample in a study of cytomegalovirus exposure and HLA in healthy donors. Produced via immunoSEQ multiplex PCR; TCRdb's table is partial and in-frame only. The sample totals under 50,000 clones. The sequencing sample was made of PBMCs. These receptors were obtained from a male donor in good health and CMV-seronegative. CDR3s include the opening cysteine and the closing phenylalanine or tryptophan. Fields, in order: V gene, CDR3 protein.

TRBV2,CASRDSWRQYF
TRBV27,CASSEGYGYTF
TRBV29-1,CSVATGSYEQYF
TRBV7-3,CASSVTSGGPYEQYF
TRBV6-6,CASSGPERGGRDTQYF
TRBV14,CASSQEVGGAKNIQYF
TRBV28,CASSLGQVGTDTQYF
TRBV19,CASSISSGQRGYTF
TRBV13,CASSSRQSVNTEAFF
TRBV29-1,CSAPGTGDYGYTF
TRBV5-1,CASSTLAGAIDTQYF
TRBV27,CASSFGTDNQPQHF
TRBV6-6,CASSYQGLEGYTF
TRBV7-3,CASSLGWGVAYEQYF
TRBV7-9,CASSLGRVDTDTQYF
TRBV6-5,CASNRDNEQFF
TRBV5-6,CASSSGGFKTQETQYF
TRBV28,CASTASGVVGGYTF
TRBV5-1,CASSSFRTASYEQYF
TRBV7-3,CASSALGYTEAFF
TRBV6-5,CASSLRGGYNEQFF
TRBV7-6,CASSLSGGRETQYF
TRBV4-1,CASSQTGENTEAFF
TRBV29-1,CSAIDRGLYNEQFF
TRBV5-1,CASSTGGNYGYTF
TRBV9,CASSTRTPRGNEQFF
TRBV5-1,CASSLHDMNTEAFF
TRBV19,CASSKPGNEQFF
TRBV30,CAWSKIGQGNSPLHF
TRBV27,CASRRAGLENYGYTF
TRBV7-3,CASSPTGEETQYF
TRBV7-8,CASSLSYEQYF
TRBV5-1,CASSLVAGAETGELFF
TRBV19,CASSLWNTEAFF
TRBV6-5,CASSEGANSPLHF
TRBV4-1,CASSQVRGSSTDTQYF
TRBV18,CASSPVGYQETQYF
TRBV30,CAWSDARVRTEAFF
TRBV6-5,CASRTEGRVNSPLHF
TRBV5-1,CASSLAGGTGADTQYF
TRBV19,CASSIRGLAGGPSPTDTQYF
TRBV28,CASSLEGQGGTYEQYF
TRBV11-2,CASSKPGQGVGETQYF
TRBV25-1,CASSETTGLDGYTF
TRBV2,CASTGQSANTGELFF